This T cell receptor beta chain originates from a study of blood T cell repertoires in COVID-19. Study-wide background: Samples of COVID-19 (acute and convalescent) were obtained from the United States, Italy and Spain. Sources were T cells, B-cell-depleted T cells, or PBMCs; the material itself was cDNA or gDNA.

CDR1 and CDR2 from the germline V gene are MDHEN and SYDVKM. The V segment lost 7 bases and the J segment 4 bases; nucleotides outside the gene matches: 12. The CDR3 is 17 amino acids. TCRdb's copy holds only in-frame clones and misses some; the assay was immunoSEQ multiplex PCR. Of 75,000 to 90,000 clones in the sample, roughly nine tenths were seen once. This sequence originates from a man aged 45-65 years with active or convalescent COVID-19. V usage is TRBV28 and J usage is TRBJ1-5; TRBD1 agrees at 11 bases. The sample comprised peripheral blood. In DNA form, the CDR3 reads TGTGCCAGCAACCCCGGAGGACAGGGGGCTGGAAATCAGCCCCAGCATTTT. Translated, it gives CASNPGGQGAGNQPQHF. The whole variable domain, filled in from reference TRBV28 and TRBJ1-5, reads DVKVTQSSRYLVKRTGEKVFLECVQDMDHENMFWYRQDPGLGLRLIYFSYDVKMKEKGDIPEGYSVSREKKERFSLILESASTNQTSMYLCASNPGGQGAGNQPQHFGDGTRLSIL.